The 17 T cell receptor beta chains below come from one sample, sequenced in a study of T-cell memory formation after mild COVID-19. TCRdb redid the calling of the 5' RACE reads with MiXCR, one entry per CDR3 protein. The sample carries 250,000 to 300,000 distinct CDR3 sequences, roughly 16% recorded once. Sequenced input: PBMCs or a T cell subset sorted from them (not recorded which). These receptors were obtained from a man younger than 35 who had mild COVID-19 (a few samples of this study predate the infection). Cell type and time point are not known.

The chain links TRBV28 to TRBJ2-7; D perhaps matches TRBD1 (6 bases). The V and J ends lost 3 bases and 9 bases respectively, with 12 bases between them. This CDR3 is 12 amino acids long. CDR1 and CDR2 (germline): MDHEN, SYDVKM. The CDR3 reads CASSLLQGVQYF. The CDR3 DNA reads as TGTGCCAGCAGTTTGCTACAGGGAGTGCAGTACTTC. Looking up the rest from reference TRBV28 and TRBJ2-7 gives the full variable domain: DVKVTQSSRYLVKRTGEKVFLECVQDMDHENMFWYRQDPGLGLRLIYFSYDVKMKEKGDIPEGYSVSREKKERFSLILESASTNQTSMYLCASSLLQGVQYFGPGTRLTVT.

This rearrangement joins TRBV5-1 to TRBJ2-5; TRBD2 might be the D (6 bases). The CDR3 loop spans 15 amino acids. Germline V gene data show CDR1 as SGHRS and CDR2 as YFSETQ. Deletions cut 0 bases from V and 2 bases from J, with 11 bases between. The CDR3 protein is CASSLAAGRQETQYF. For the CDR3, the DNA is TGCGCCAGCAGCTTGGCTGCGGGGCGTCAAGAGACCCAGTACTTC.

This clonotype was picked up a small number of times. V is TRBV10-3 and J is TRBJ2-2, with a possible D match to TRBD2 (6 bases). V dropped 11 bases and J dropped 6 bases, with 10 bases sitting between them. The CDR3 runs 11 residues. CDR1 and CDR2 from the germline V gene are ENHRY and SYGVKD. This CDR3 reads CAGRDSGELFF. The CDR3 DNA is TGTGCCGGCCGGGACTCCGGGGAGCTGTTTTTT.

V and J are TRBV21-1 and TRBJ1-6; no check of the table's D call, TRBD1, against the DNA was made. TRBV21-1 is a recognized pseudogene. The CDR3 length is 14 residues. The CDR3 is CASSKADRNSPLHF. In DNA, the CDR3 is TGTGCCAGCAGCAAAGCGGACAGAAATTCACCCCTCCACTTT.

The chain uses TRBV19 and TRBJ2-1; a weak D match, TRBD2 (7 bases). With 2 bases removed from V and 8 bases from J, the gap between germline ends came to 25 bases. In germline, CDR1 is LNHDA, CDR2 SQIVND (reference sequence). This CDR3 is built from 18 residues. CDR3 coding DNA: TGTGCCAGTAGTATATCCCCTTATCCGGGGGGCTACACGGATGAGCAGTTCTTC. This encodes CASSISPYPGGYTDEQFF.

This clonotype was detected many times. The gene calls are TRBV12-3 or TRBV12-4 and TRBJ2-7; 8 bases fit TRBD1. V gave up 6 bases and J gave up 6 bases; unmatched junction bases: 4. The length of the CDR3 is 12 residues. This chain's CDR3 is CASSATGAEQYV. The CDR3 bases are TGTGCCAGCAGCGCGACAGGGGCCGAGCAGTACGTC.

This clonotype occurred a few times. This chain connects TRBV14 to TRBJ2-2; either TRBD1 or TRBD2 may fit D (5 bases each). Germline CDR1 and CDR2: SGHDN and FVKESK. This CDR3 is built from 16 residues. Trimming pared 0 bases from V and 5 bases from J, leaving 13 bases between. CDR3 nucleotide sequence: TGTGCCAGCAGCCAAGATTGGATCTGGGGGACCGGGGAGCTGTTTTTT. Protein product: CASSQDWIWGTGELFF. Looking up the rest from reference TRBV14 and TRBJ2-2 gives the full variable domain: EAGVTQFPSHSVIEKGQTVTLRCDPISGHDNLYWYRRVMGKEIKFLLHFVKESKQDESGMPNNRFLAERTGGTYSTLKVQPAELEDSGVYFCASSQDWIWGTGELFFGEGSRLTVL.

This clonotype was found a few times. V and J are TRBV6-5 and TRBJ1-2; D perhaps matches TRBD1 (5 bases). Trimming stripped 6 bases from V and 8 bases from J, with 19 bases between. The CDR3 sequence is 14 residues long. CDR1 and CDR2 from the germline V gene are MNHEY and SVGAGI. DNA of the CDR3: TGTGCCAGCAGCCGCAATCCTGTGGGGGGGGGCTACACCTTC. It is translated as CASSRNPVGGGYTF.

This clonotype occurred many times. CDR3 amino acids: CASRAPGTGGIETQYF. The CDR3 DNA reads as TGTGCCAGCAGAGCGCCCGGGACAGGGGGAATAGAGACCCAGTACTTC. The chain has TRBV6-6 and TRBJ2-5, with TRBD1 identical over 11 bases. Germline V gene lookup returns CDR1 MNHNY and CDR2 SVGAGI (reference sequence). The CDR3 is made up of 16 amino acids. Losses at the gene ends were 6 bases for V and 4 bases for J; bases not matched to a gene: 10.

The chain employs TRBV20-1 and TRBJ1-4; D possibly corresponds to TRBD1 (6 bases). V lost 2 bases to trimming and J lost 6 bases, with 10 bases between them. This CDR3 is 13 amino acids long. The germline gives CDR1 DFQATT, CDR2 SNEGSKA (reference sequence). CDR3 DNA: TGCAGTGCTAGACGGGACACGGATGAAAAACTGTTTTTT. Protein: CSARRDTDEKLFF.

This chain connects TRBV12-3 or TRBV12-4 to TRBJ1-4; TRBD1 matches at 7 bases. The V gene end was trimmed by 5 bases and the J gene end by 7 bases; junction bases not matched to a gene: 10. This CDR3 contains 15 residues. As DNA, the CDR3 is TGTGCCAGCAGTCCCCCGACAGGGAGGAGTGAAAAACTGTTTTTT. It specifies CASSPPTGRSEKLFF.

This rearrangement joins TRBV5-1 to TRBJ2-1; D ambiguous. The CDR3 loop spans 13 amino acids. The V gene lost 0 bases and the J gene lost 8 bases, with 9 bases spanning the gap. Germline assignment: CDR1 SGHRS and CDR2 YFSETQ. The CDR3 loop reads CASSLGSRDEQFF. The DNA of the CDR3 is TGCGCCAGCAGCTTGGGGTCCCGGGATGAGCAGTTCTTC.

This rearrangement joins TRBV7-9 to TRBJ2-7; D not certain. This CDR3 has 13 residues. Deletions cut 1 base from V and 5 bases from J, with 9 bases between. Per the germline V gene, CDR1 is SEHNR and CDR2 is FQNEAQ (reference sequence). For the CDR3, the DNA is TGTGCCAGCAGCTTAGGCGTTATGGACGAGCAGTACGTC. Its translation is CASSLGVMDEQYV.

The rearrangement links TRBV23-1 to TRBJ2-7, with 8 bases fitting TRBD1. TRBV23-1 has ORF status, its function being uncertain. The CDR3 contains 15 residues. V trimming: 6 bases; J trimming: 7 bases; junction bases outside the gene matches: 14. Here the CDR3 DNA reads TGCGCCAGCAGCCGGGCGCAGGGGGCACTTAGGGAGCAGTACGTC. Protein product: CASSRAQGALREQYV.

This clonotype was counted between two and nine times. J is TRBJ2-1 and V is TRBV5-1; 8 positions agree with TRBD2. Germline V gene sequence: CDR1 SGHRS, CDR2 YFSETQ. The V and J ends lost 3 bases and 5 bases, in that order; junction bases with no gene match: 13. The CDR3 length is 17 residues. The CDR3 DNA reads TGCGCCAGCAGCTACCCGAAGTTCGGGAGGGCTCACAATGAGCAGTTCTTC. Protein: CASSYPKFGRAHNEQFF.

This clonotype occurred a few times. This chain links TRBV7-9 with TRBJ2-7, with 8 bases aligning to TRBD1. The germline CDR1 and CDR2 sequences are SEHNR and FQNEAQ (reference sequence). The junction had 7 bases not matched to a gene; V was cut back by 5 bases and J by 7 bases. The CDR3 totals 13 residues. CDR3 loop: CASSERTGREQYV. CDR3 DNA: TGTGCCAGCAGCGAAAGGACAGGGCGAGAGCAGTACGTC.

The DNA for the CDR3 is TGTGCCAGCAGCTTAGCAGGGAGGTACGAGCAGTACTTC. This gives the protein CASSLAGRYEQYF. This sequence joins TRBV5-6 and TRBJ2-7; TRBD2 might be the D (6 bases). The CDR3 is 13 amino acids. V was clipped by 2 bases and J by 4 bases, with 10 bases between them. The germline V gene encodes CDR1 SGHDT and CDR2 YYEEEE.